The clone carrying this TCR beta chain occurred many times. This entry comes from a study of T cells in Graves' hyperthyroidism and ophthalmopathy. TCR beta CDR3 region amplification was performed from RNA transcripts. The HTBI primer set drove a first-round RT-PCR of the TCR CDR3. TCRdb re-analysed the multiplex PCR reads in MiXCR, keeping a single row per CDR3 protein. Of some 460,000 distinct CDR3 sequences listed, around 16% were seen once; the top ten hold 7.5% to 8%. This clonotype was obtained from a woman aged 18-29 years with Graves' hyperthyroidism. Sequenced sample: blood.

CDR3 bases: TGTGCCAGCAGGCCCCCGGGACTTAGCACAGATACGCAGTATTTT. Translating it yields CASRPPGLSTDTQYF. This chain connects TRBV25-1 to TRBJ2-3; a possible D gene is TRBD2 (6 bases). Germline assignment: CDR1 MGHDK and CDR2 SYGVNS. V was shortened by 6 bases and J by 0 bases, with 13 bases between the two germline ends. This CDR3 is built from 15 residues.